These T cell receptor beta chains were read from a single sample in a study of cytomegalovirus exposure and HLA in healthy donors. Clones were sequenced by immunoSEQ multiplex PCR, and TCRdb holds only the in-frame ones, with some missing. The sample records under 200,000 clones, 86% being singletons. Sequenced: PBMCs. The origin of the receptors is a woman in her twenties or thirties in good health and CMV-seronegative. Each CDR3 is given with its conserved first and last residue. Each record gives: J gene, clone size, V gene, CDR3 protein. The size entry is marked missing in some rows and otherwise reads once, few, many or a size class.

j_call: TRBJ1-2
clone_size: .
v_call: TRBV27
cdr3_aa: CASSTQGAGYGYTF

j_call: TRBJ2-4
clone_size: .
v_call: TRBV6-1
cdr3_aa: CASSNKQGTRIF

j_call: TRBJ2-7
clone_size: .
v_call: TRBV9
cdr3_aa: CASSAAGTASYEQYF

j_call: TRBJ1-1
clone_size: .
v_call: TRBV28
cdr3_aa: CASSLWGGIDPKDAEAFF

j_call: TRBJ2-1
clone_size: .
v_call: TRBV7-9
cdr3_aa: CASSVIPRNYNEQFF

j_call: TRBJ2-3
clone_size: .
v_call: TRBV9
cdr3_aa: CASSVDPNTDTQYF

j_call: TRBJ2-5
clone_size: .
v_call: TRBV5-6
cdr3_aa: CASSFLAETQYF

j_call: TRBJ1-2
clone_size: .
v_call: TRBV25-1
cdr3_aa: CASSDHPGGRPGGYTF

j_call: TRBJ2-2
clone_size: .
v_call: TRBV7-6
cdr3_aa: CASSFLGDTGELFF

j_call: TRBJ1-2
clone_size: .
v_call: TRBV4-3
cdr3_aa: CASSQELGTGTNYGYTF

j_call: TRBJ2-6
clone_size: once
v_call: TRBV7-2
cdr3_aa: CASSPGSSGANVLTF

j_call: TRBJ2-3
clone_size: .
v_call: TRBV6-5
cdr3_aa: CASRRGGRGTDTQYF

j_call: TRBJ2-1
clone_size: .
v_call: TRBV2
cdr3_aa: CASSEPADDEQFF

j_call: TRBJ2-7
clone_size: once
v_call: TRBV7-2
cdr3_aa: CASSLTPRLEQYF

j_call: TRBJ2-6
clone_size: .
v_call: TRBV7-2
cdr3_aa: CASSLTGPGANVLTF

j_call: TRBJ1-6
clone_size: .
v_call: TRBV5-4
cdr3_aa: CASSLGQGRKNSPLHF

j_call: TRBJ2-7
clone_size: .
v_call: TRBV4-1
cdr3_aa: CASSLKTGQIYEQYF

j_call: TRBJ2-1
clone_size: .
v_call: TRBV7-2
cdr3_aa: CASSRGQGEYNEQFF

j_call: TRBJ1-1
clone_size: .
v_call: TRBV7-2
cdr3_aa: CASSYVQGSNTEAFF

j_call: TRBJ1-5
clone_size: .
v_call: TRBV4-1
cdr3_aa: CASSQGALSNQPQHF

j_call: TRBJ2-3
clone_size: .
v_call: TRBV11-2
cdr3_aa: CASTLNVGDTSTDTQYF

j_call: TRBJ2-5
clone_size: .
v_call: TRBV9
cdr3_aa: CASSAGTDQETQYF